The source of this T cell receptor beta chain is a study of blood T cell repertoires in COVID-19. Study summary: The origin of the acute and convalescent COVID-19 samples was the United States, Italy and Spain. PBMCs, B-cell-depleted T cells, or T cells provided the cDNA or gDNA that made up the material.

This CDR3 has 16 residues. V was trimmed by 1 base and J by 0 bases, leaving 13 bases between them. CDR1 and CDR2 from the germline V gene are SGHVS and FQNEAQ. In the original processing: Researchers report that nucleated cell counts were estimated from reference gene primer amplification. The repertoire was sequenced with immunoSEQ multiplex PCR; TCRdb's copy has only in-frame clones and lacks some. V and J calls and clone size are as listed in that table; D and trimming were resolved from the DNA. The sample includes about 110,000 clones, under 90% of them seen just once. The TCR was taken from a woman aged 60-75 years with acute or convalescent COVID-19. The chain couples TRBV7-8 to TRBJ2-7; D call uncertain. Sequences were obtained from peripheral blood. This chain's CDR3 is CASSLVRWAASYEQYF. In DNA form, the CDR3 reads TGTGCCAGCAGCTTAGTAAGGTGGGCAGCCTCCTACGAGCAGTACTTC.